The 29 T cell receptor beta chains presented below share a single source sample, sequenced in a study of radiation and T cells in renal cell carcinoma. Using immunoSEQ multiplex PCR, the repertoire was profiled, and TCRdb retains in-frame clones only, with some absent. The data hold 100,000 to 150,000 clones, with around 80% observed a single time. This sample's time point: blood 2 weeks post-SBRT. Regarding treatment: 15 Gy SBRT to primary tumor, nephrectomy 4 weeks later. The specimen was blood, collected from a patient whose treatment included radiotherapy and nephrectomy. Every receptor here comes from a man aged 50-60 years with renal cell carcinoma.

V is TRBV10-3 and J is TRBJ1-4; a possible D gene is TRBD1 (5 bases). There are 15 residues in the CDR3. V shed 3 bases and J shed 4 bases, with 12 bases lying between them. Germline CDR1 and CDR2: ENHRY and SYGVKD. CDR3 protein: CAISDRRTSNEKLFF. The CDR3 nucleotides read TGTGCCATCAGTGATCGGAGGACAAGTAATGAAAAACTGTTTTTT.

J is TRBJ2-1 and V is TRBV4-3, with D perhaps given as TRBD1 or TRBD2 (7 bases each). The germline V and J ends were trimmed by 0 bases and 10 bases, with 19 bases remaining between them. The CDR3 loop spans 16 amino acids. In germline, CDR1 is LGHNA, CDR2 YSLEER. The CDR3 sequence: CASSQDHQGGLFEQFF. The CDR3 DNA reads TGCGCCAGCAGCCAAGATCATCAGGGGGGGCTATTCGAGCAGTTCTTC.

This sequence joins TRBV7-6 and TRBJ2-1; possibly TRBD2 for D (5 bases). This CDR3 has 12 residues. Looked up from germline, CDR1 is SGHVS and CDR2 is FNYEAQ. V shed 5 bases and J shed 9 bases, with 11 bases lying between them. This CDR3 reads CASSPTGFEQFF. Here the CDR3 DNA reads TGTGCCAGCAGCCCCACGGGGTTTGAGCAGTTCTTC.

The sample holds one count of this clone. The chain is built from TRBV18 and TRBJ2-6; TRBD1 agrees at 7 bases. The trim removed 2 bases at V and 2 bases at J, leaving 0 bases unmatched. Germline loops: CDR1 KGHSH, CDR2 LQKENI. The CDR3 sequence is 15 residues long. Here the CDR3 reads CASSPDRAGANVLTF. The CDR3 bases are TGTGCCAGCTCACCAGACAGGGCTGGGGCCAACGTCCTGACTTTC.

The chain uses TRBV5-5 and TRBJ1-2, with unresolved D. V was cut by 2 bases and J by 7 bases, with 9 bases left in between. CDR1 and CDR2 from the germline V gene are SGHKS and YYEKEE (reference sequence). There are 12 residues in the CDR3. The CDR3 loop is CASSFGGFGYTF. CDR3 DNA sequence: TGTGCCAGCAGCTTCGGAGGGTTTGGCTACACCTTC. Combining the CDR3 with reference TRBV5-5 and TRBJ1-2 gives the whole variable domain DAGVTQSPTHLIKTRGQQVTLRCSPISGHKSVSWYQQVLGQGPQFIFQYYEKEERGRGNFPDRFSARQFPNYSSELNVNALLLGDSALYLCASSFGGFGYTFGSGTRLTVV.

The J gene is TRBJ1-2, the V gene TRBV18, with D uncertain. With 2 bases removed from V and 6 bases from J, the gap between germline ends came to 13 bases. From germline, CDR1 is KGHSH and CDR2 LQKENI. This CDR3 region has 14 residues. As DNA, the CDR3 is TGTGCCAGCTCACCATCGGCGGAGAGAAATGGCTACACCTTC. Its translation is CASSPSAERNGYTF.

V and J are TRBV2 and TRBJ2-7, with 8 bases fitting TRBD2. The CDR3 has 15 amino acids. Per germline, CDR1 SNHLY and CDR2 FYNNEI. V lost 3 bases to trimming and J lost 1 base; unmatched junction nucleotides: 5. CDR3 protein: CASSESAGASYEQYF. CDR3 DNA: TGTGCCAGCAGTGAGTCAGCGGGAGCTTCCTACGAGCAGTACTTC.

The chain employs TRBV5-5 and TRBJ1-4; D is ambiguous. V dropped 6 bases and J dropped 5 bases, with 14 bases sitting between them. The CDR3 runs to 14 residues. CDR1 and CDR2 from the germline V gene are SGHKS and YYEKEE (reference sequence). The CDR3 is CASTLVLRNEKLFF. The CDR3 nucleotides read TGTGCCAGCACCCTGGTACTTCGGAATGAAAAACTGTTTTTT.

The rearrangement links TRBV15 to TRBJ1-5; D possibly corresponds to TRBD1 (5 bases). CDR3 length equals 18 residues. Germline V gene lookup returns CDR1 LNHNV and CDR2 YYDKDF (reference sequence). Trimming left V 3 bases short and J 5 bases short, with 23 bases between. This CDR3 reads CATSSGKKGLPDDQPQHF. CDR3 DNA sequence: TGTGCCACCAGCAGCGGGAAAAAGGGACTCCCGGACGATCAGCCCCAGCATTTT.

The chain uses TRBV18 and TRBJ2-5; 7 bases align to TRBD1. With 3 bases clipped from V and 6 bases from J, the junction kept 13 bases outside the gene matches. CDR1 is KGHSH and CDR2 is LQKENI in the germline V gene. This CDR3 comprises 16 residues. The CDR3 coding sequence is TGTGCCAGCTCACCCCCCCTCGACAGGGTGGTAAAGACCCAGTACTTC. Translated: CASSPPLDRVVKTQYF.

This clone was seen a handful of times. The chain uses TRBV27 and TRBJ2-5, with D perhaps matching TRBD1 or TRBD2 (5 bases each). V gave up 6 bases and J gave up 0 bases, with 8 bases separating them. Germline assignment: CDR1 MNHEY and CDR2 SMNVEV (reference sequence). The CDR3 is made up of 13 amino acids. The CDR3 is CASRRGDQETQYF. The DNA of the CDR3 is TGTGCCAGCAGGAGGGGTGACCAAGAGACCCAGTACTTC.

The V gene is TRBV4-2, the J gene TRBJ2-6; D is uncertain. This CDR3 is 15 amino acids long. With 8 bases removed from V and 0 bases from J, the gap between germline ends came to 11 bases. Per the germline V gene, CDR1 is LGHNA and CDR2 is YNFKEQ. The CDR3 DNA follows: TGTGCCAGCCGCCGACCGGGCTCTGGGGCCAACGTCCTGACTTTC. It encodes CASRRPGSGANVLTF.

This rearrangement joins TRBV5-1 to TRBJ2-7, with D possibly called TRBD1 or TRBD2 (5 bases each). The CDR3 is 18 residues long. V lost 0 bases, J lost 2 bases, and 21 bases lay in between. In germline, CDR1 is SGHRS, CDR2 YFSETQ. The CDR3 region has the DNA TGCGCCAGCAGCTTGGGAACTCGAACGGGGCTTTTAACCTACGAGCAGTACTTC. Residues: CASSLGTRTGLLTYEQYF.

The gene calls are TRBV5-4 and TRBJ2-1, with 10 bases that match TRBD1. Trimming removed 3 bases from V and 5 bases from J; junction bases left unmatched: 5. The CDR3 spans 15 residues. Germline CDR1 reads SGHNT; CDR2 reads YYREEE (reference sequence). The CDR3 here is CASSWDRGRDNEQFF. Here the CDR3 DNA reads TGTGCCAGCAGCTGGGACAGGGGACGCGACAATGAGCAGTTCTTC.

This chain connects TRBV10-2 to TRBJ1-4; no reliable D call. From germline, CDR1 is WSHSY and CDR2 SAAADI. Between the trimmed V and J ends, which lost 6 bases and 6 bases, there was a span of 8 bases. The length of the CDR3 is 12 residues. The CDR3 spells CASSGHDEKLFF. For the CDR3, the DNA is TGCGCCAGCAGCGGGCACGATGAAAAACTGTTTTTT.

The rearrangement joins TRBV15 to TRBJ2-3; maybe TRBD2 (5 bases). CDR1 is LNHNV and CDR2 is YYDKDF in the germline V gene (reference sequence). This CDR3 has 13 amino acids. Trimming cost V 3 bases and J 10 bases, with 14 bases left between them. This CDR3 is CATSSFGVGAQYF. As DNA, the CDR3 is TGTGCCACCAGCAGCTTCGGGGTCGGGGCGCAGTATTTT.

This clone was detected once. V usage is TRBV2 and J usage is TRBJ2-3; tentative D call: TRBD2 (5 bases). Germline-derived CDR1 and CDR2 are SNHLY and FYNNEI. V lost 7 bases and J lost 0, with 8 bases in between. There are 13 residues in the CDR3. The CDR3 reads CASKRGSTDTQYF. CDR3 bases: TGTGCCAGCAAACGGGGTAGCACAGATACGCAGTATTTT.

This clone was seen only a few times. The V gene is TRBV5-5, the J gene TRBJ2-7; no firm D call. The CDR3 is 13 residues long. Germline V gene data show CDR1 as SGHKS and CDR2 as YYEKEE (reference sequence). Between the trimmed V and J ends, which lost 2 bases and 6 bases, there was a span of 12 bases. CDR3 residues: CASSFSVDAEQYF. The CDR3 DNA sequence: TGTGCCAGCAGCTTTAGTGTTGATGCCGAGCAGTACTTC.

The chain uses TRBV6-6 and TRBJ1-6; 8 bases align to TRBD1. The CDR3 runs 15 residues. Trimming cost V 3 bases and J 6 bases; bases outside gene matches: 4. In germline, CDR1 is MNHNY, CDR2 SVGAGI (reference sequence). CDR3 DNA: TGTGCCAGCAGTTATCAGACAGGGGTTAATTCACCCCTCCACTTT. Translated: CASSYQTGVNSPLHF.

The V call is TRBV2, the J call TRBJ1-1; D not certain. The germline V gene has CDR1 SNHLY and CDR2 FYNNEI. Trimming removed 3 bases at V and 1 base at J, with 12 bases between. The CDR3 contains 15 residues. This CDR3 reads CASSDFSEGNTEAFF. The CDR3 nucleotides are TGTGCCAGCAGTGATTTTAGCGAGGGGAACACTGAAGCTTTCTTT.

The chain uses TRBV28 and TRBJ1-5, with 9 positions matching TRBD1. The CDR3 extends over 16 amino acids. In germline, CDR1 is MDHEN, CDR2 SYDVKM. J lost 7 bases, V lost 2 bases, and 9 bases had no gene match. CDR3 nucleotides: TGTGCCAGCAGTTTAGGATCGACAGGGGGGGAACAGCCCCAGCATTTT. Protein: CASSLGSTGGEQPQHF.

This clone was picked up a small number of times. The chain uses TRBV30 and TRBJ2-1; no clear D. Germline V gene data show CDR1 as GTSNPN and CDR2 as SVGIG (reference sequence). V was pared by 5 bases and J by 10 bases, with 12 bases between. This CDR3 comprises 11 residues. CDR3 protein: CAWGWEGEQFF. The DNA of the CDR3 is TGTGCCTGGGGGTGGGAAGGCGAGCAGTTCTTC.

This chain joins TRBV13 and TRBJ2-2, with D unclear. With 3 bases removed from V and 1 base from J, the gap between germline ends came to 6 bases. CDR3 length: 14 amino acids. Germline loops: CDR1 PRHDT, CDR2 FYEKMQ (reference sequence). In DNA form, the CDR3 reads TGTGCCAGCAGCTTCGGGCGGAACACCGGGGAGCTGTTTTTT. Protein sequence: CASSFGRNTGELFF.

V usage is TRBV11-2 and J usage is TRBJ2-3, with 10 bases identical to TRBD1. The V gene's germline CDR1 is SGHAT and CDR2 FQNNGV. V gave up 4 bases and J gave up 4 bases; unmatched junction bases: 14. The CDR3 is 18 amino acids. CDR3 in DNA: TGTGCCAGCAGCTACGATTGGGGACAGGGGTTATCTGCAGATACGCAGTATTTT. Translating it yields CASSYDWGQGLSADTQYF.

CDR3 in amino acids: CASSPAGGDGNTIYF. CDR3 coding DNA: TGTGCCAGCTCACCGGCAGGGGGAGATGGAAACACCATATATTTT. The chain has TRBV18 and TRBJ1-3, with 7 bases matching TRBD1. The CDR3 length is 15 residues. V trimming: 3 bases; J trimming: 3 bases; junction bases outside the gene matches: 5. CDR1 is KGHSH, CDR2 LQKENI, per germline.

The chain couples TRBV6-6 to TRBJ1-1; D is unresolved. Deletions cut 4 bases from V and 1 base from J, with 1 base between. CDR3 size: 11 residues. From germline, CDR1 is MNHNY and CDR2 SVGAGI (reference sequence). CDR3 protein: CASSWNTEAFF. The DNA of the CDR3 is TGTGCCAGCAGTTGGAACACTGAAGCTTTCTTT.

This clone was seen just once. V usage is TRBV19 and J usage is TRBJ1-1; D unclear. Germline CDR1 reads LNHDA; CDR2 reads SQIVND (reference sequence). CDR3 length equals 13 residues. V lost 6 bases to trimming and J lost 5 bases, with 13 bases between them. The CDR3, as DNA: TGTGCCAGTAGGGACCGAAAGGGAACTGAAGCTTTCTTT. This codes for CASRDRKGTEAFF.

This chain links TRBV19 with TRBJ2-6; 8 positions agree with TRBD1. CDR3 length: 19 residues. J lost 0 bases, V lost 6 bases, and 13 bases had no gene match. Germline CDR1 is LNHDA and CDR2 is SQIVND (reference sequence). The CDR3 spells CASSTGGRGLGSGANVLTF. CDR3 coding DNA: TGTGCCAGTAGCACCGGGGGCAGGGGGCTAGGCTCTGGGGCCAACGTCCTGACTTTC.

V and J are TRBV5-4 and TRBJ2-1; 10 bases fit TRBD2. There are 15 residues in the CDR3. The germline gives CDR1 SGHNT, CDR2 YYREEE (reference sequence). The trim removed 3 bases at V and 5 bases at J, leaving 5 bases unmatched. CDR3 protein: CASSYSGRGDNEQFF. The CDR3 DNA is TGTGCCAGCAGCTACAGCGGGAGGGGTGACAATGAGCAGTTCTTC.